A selection of T cell receptor beta chains follows, all from one sample in a study of T cell responses to AZD1222 COVID-19 vaccine. Some clones are missing from TCRdb's copy, which holds only in-frame ones; the method was immunoSEQ multiplex PCR. The sample lists about 170,000 clones, around 94% occurring once. The sample consisted of peripheral blood, taken on day 0 of AZD1222 vaccination. These receptors were obtained from an adult in good health. Both conserved end residues are part of each CDR3. A D gene is named only where the DNA matches it firmly. The size field is filled for only some rows; it gives once, few, many or a size class.

>TRBV28|NA|TRBJ1-1|few
CASRQGYTEAFF
TGTGCCAGCAGACAGGGCTACACTGAAGCTTTCTTT
>TRBV2|TRBD1|TRBJ2-7|NA
CASSPTGGGYEQYF
TGTGCCAGCAGTCCAACAGGGGGCGGATACGAGCAGTACTTC
>TRBV3-1/TRBV3-2|NA|TRBJ2-1|NA
CASSQGGSSYNEQFF
TGTGCCAGCAGCCAAGGTGGTAGCTCCTACAATGAGCAGTTCTTC
>TRBV12-3/TRBV12-4|TRBD2|TRBJ2-2|NA
CASSFQGGGELFF
TGTGCCAGCAGTTTTCAGGGAGGGGGGGAGCTGTTTTTT
>TRBV5-1|TRBD1|TRBJ2-3|NA
CASSSGQGSDTQYF
TGCGCCAGCAGCTCGGGACAGGGTTCAGATACGCAGTATTTT
>TRBV7-9|TRBD1|TRBJ1-2|NA
CASSSTGTSSGYTF
TGTGCCAGCAGCTCGACAGGGACGAGCTCTGGCTACACCTTC
>TRBV14|NA|TRBJ2-3|NA
CASSQDVPLPTDTQYF
TGTGCCAGCAGCCAAGATGTTCCCCTCCCCACAGATACGCAGTATTTT
>TRBV29-1|TRBD1|TRBJ2-7|once
CSVVFGTGGAQYF
TGCAGCGTTGTATTTGGGACAGGGGGCGCCCAGTACTTC
>TRBV5-5|NA|TRBJ1-2|once
CASSLAPGDYGYTF
TGTGCCAGCAGCTTGGCCCCCGGGGACTATGGCTACACCTTC
>TRBV24-1|NA|TRBJ2-1|NA
CATSLTGLNEQFF
TGTGCCACCAGTCTAACAGGCCTCAATGAGCAGTTCTTC
>TRBV6-5|NA|TRBJ2-5|NA
CASSNPGQETQYF
TGTGCCAGCAGTAATCCCGGCCAAGAGACCCAGTACTTC
>TRBV20-1|NA|TRBJ2-7|NA
CSARDLVEQYF
TGCAGTGCTAGAGATCTGGTCGAGCAGTACTTC
>TRBV5-1|NA|TRBJ1-2|NA
CASSLRAADGYTF
TGCGCCAGCAGCTTGCGGGCAGCGGATGGCTACACCTTC
>TRBV27|NA|TRBJ2-1|NA
CASNTGGRNEQFF
TGTGCCAGCAACACAGGCGGGCGTAATGAGCAGTTCTTC
>TRBV4-2|NA|TRBJ1-2|once
CASSPARTEVYGYTF
TGTGCCAGCAGCCCCGCGCGGACAGAAGTGTATGGCTACACCTTC
>TRBV27|NA|TRBJ1-1|NA
CASSPQTENTEAFF
TGTGCCAGCAGTCCACAAACTGAGAACACTGAAGCTTTCTTT
>TRBV24-1|TRBD1|TRBJ2-2|NA
CATSDSRQGRNTGELFF
TGTGCCACCAGTGATTCGAGACAGGGGAGGAACACCGGGGAGCTGTTTTTT
>TRBV5-1|TRBD1|TRBJ2-7|NA
CASSSYRGAGDEQYF
TGCGCCAGCAGCTCTTACAGGGGGGCCGGTGACGAGCAGTACTTC
>TRBV19|NA|TRBJ1-5|NA
CASSIGSGRNQPQHF
TGTGCCAGTAGTATAGGTTCAGGGCGCAATCAGCCCCAGCATTTT
>TRBV10-3|NA|TRBJ2-7|NA
CAISDIKGNEQYF
TGTGCCATTAGTGACATCAAGGGAAACGAGCAGTACTTC
>TRBV3-1/TRBV3-2|NA|TRBJ2-3|NA
CASSHLSASGYTDTQYF
TGTGCCAGCAGCCATTTGTCGGCAAGCGGGTACACAGATACGCAGTATTTT
>TRBV6-5|TRBD1|TRBJ1-3|NA
CASSYGGQAPGNTIYF
TGTGCCAGCAGTTACGGGGGACAGGCGCCTGGAAACACCATATATTTT
>TRBV19|TRBD1|TRBJ1-2|once
CASLQGQGASGYTF
TGTGCCAGTCTGCAAGGACAGGGGGCGAGTGGCTACACCTTC
>TRBV6-5|NA|TRBJ2-3|NA
CASSWGRGTDTQYF
TGTGCCAGCAGTTGGGGGCGAGGAACAGATACGCAGTATTTT
>TRBV19|NA|TRBJ1-2|NA
CASSLRDTRNYGYTF
TGTGCCAGTAGTTTAAGAGACACGAGAAACTATGGCTACACCTTC
>TRBV3-1/TRBV3-2|NA|TRBJ1-1|NA
CASSQVMNTEAFF
TGTGCCAGCAGCCAGGTAATGAACACTGAAGCTTTCTTT
>TRBV2|TRBD1|TRBJ1-2|NA
CASSAGQGRGYTF
TGTGCCAGCAGTGCAGGACAGGGGCGAGGCTACACCTTC